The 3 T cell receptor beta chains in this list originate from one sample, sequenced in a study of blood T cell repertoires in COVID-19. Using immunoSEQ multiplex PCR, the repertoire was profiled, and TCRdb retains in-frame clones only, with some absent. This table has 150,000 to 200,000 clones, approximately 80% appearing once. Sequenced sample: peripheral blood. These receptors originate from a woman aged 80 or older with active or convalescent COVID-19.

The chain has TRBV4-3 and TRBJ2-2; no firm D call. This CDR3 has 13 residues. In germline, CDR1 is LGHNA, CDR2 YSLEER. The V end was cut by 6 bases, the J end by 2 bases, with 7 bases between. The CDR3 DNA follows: TGCGCCAGCAGTCCAACTAACACCGGGGAGCTGTTTTTT. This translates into CASSPTNTGELFF.

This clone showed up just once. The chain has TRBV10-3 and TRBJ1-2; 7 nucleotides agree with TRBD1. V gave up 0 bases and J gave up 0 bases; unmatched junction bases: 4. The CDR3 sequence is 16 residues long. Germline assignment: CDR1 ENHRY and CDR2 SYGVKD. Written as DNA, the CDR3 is TGTGCCATCAGTGAGTCGGGACAGATCGCTAACTATGGCTACACCTTC. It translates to CAISESGQIANYGYTF.

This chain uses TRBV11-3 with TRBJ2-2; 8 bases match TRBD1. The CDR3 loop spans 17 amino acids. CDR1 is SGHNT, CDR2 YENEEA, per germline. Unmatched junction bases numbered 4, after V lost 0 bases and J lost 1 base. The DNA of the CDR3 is TGTGCCAGCAGCTTAGATCTTGGGACAGGGAACACCGGGGAGCTGTTTTTT. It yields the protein CASSLDLGTGNTGELFF.